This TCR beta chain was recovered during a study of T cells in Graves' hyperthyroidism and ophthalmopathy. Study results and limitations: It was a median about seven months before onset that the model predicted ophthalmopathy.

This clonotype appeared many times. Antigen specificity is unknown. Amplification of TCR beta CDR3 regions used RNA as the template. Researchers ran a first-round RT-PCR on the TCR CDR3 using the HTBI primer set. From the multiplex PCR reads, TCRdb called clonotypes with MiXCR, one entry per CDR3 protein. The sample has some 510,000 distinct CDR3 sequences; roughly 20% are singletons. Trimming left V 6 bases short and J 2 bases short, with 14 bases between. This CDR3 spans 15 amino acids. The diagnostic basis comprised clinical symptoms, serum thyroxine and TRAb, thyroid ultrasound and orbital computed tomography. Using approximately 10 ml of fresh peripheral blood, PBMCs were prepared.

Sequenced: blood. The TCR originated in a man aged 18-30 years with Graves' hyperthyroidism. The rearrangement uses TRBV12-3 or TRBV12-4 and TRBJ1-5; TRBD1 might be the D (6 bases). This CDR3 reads CASRESGVGNQPQHF. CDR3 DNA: TGTGCCAGCAGGGAATCAGGGGTTGGCAATCAGCCCCAGCATTTT.